The 22 T cell receptor beta chains below all came from one sample that was sequenced in a study of blood T cell repertoires in COVID-19. The table came from immunoSEQ multiplex PCR; TCRdb's copy has only in-frame clones and leaves some out. The top ten hold approximately 13% of the sample, which has fewer than 60,000 clones, 80% to 85% seen once. The sequencing sample was made of peripheral blood. Receptor source: an elderly woman with acute or convalescent COVID-19.

The chain combines TRBV5-1 with TRBJ2-5; TRBD2 matches at 11 bases. J gave up 5 bases and V 2 bases, and 2 bases lay outside the gene matches. CDR1 and CDR2 (germline): SGHRS, YFSETQ. This CDR3 is built from 14 residues. The CDR3 DNA reads as TGCGCCAGCAGCTTTTCTAGCGGGGGGGAGACCCAGTACTTC. Its translation: CASSFSSGGETQYF.

The rearrangement links TRBV4-2 to TRBJ2-7, with D perhaps TRBD2 (7 bases). This CDR3 comprises 15 residues. Germline CDR1 reads LGHNA; CDR2 reads YNFKEQ. V shed 1 base and J shed 2 bases, with 12 bases lying between them. The CDR3 nucleotides are TGTGCCAGCAGCCAAGCTGGGAGGGGGGCCTACGAGCAGTACTTC. This sequence encodes CASSQAGRGAYEQYF.

The gene calls are TRBV9 and TRBJ1-2; no clear D. Trimming pared 0 bases from V and 6 bases from J, leaving 9 bases between. Germline V gene lookup returns CDR1 SGDLS and CDR2 YYNGEE. CDR3 length: 13 residues. CDR3 protein: CASSVGGKDGYTF. The CDR3 bases are TGTGCCAGCAGCGTAGGCGGTAAAGATGGCTACACCTTC. The full variable domain, its missing parts supplied by reference TRBV9 and TRBJ1-2, is DSGVTQTPKHLITATGQRVTLRCSPRSGDLSVYWYQQSLDQGLQFLIQYYNGEERAKGNILERFSAQQFPDLHSELNLSSLELGDSALYFCASSVGGKDGYTFGSGTRLTVV.

The rearrangement uses TRBV11-2 and TRBJ1-3; 7 bases agree with TRBD1. Trimming cost V 1 base and J 3 bases; bases outside gene matches: 6. Germline V gene data show CDR1 as SGHAT and CDR2 as FQNNGV. This CDR3 has 16 amino acids. This chain's CDR3 is CASSLGDRAFGNTIYF. The CDR3 bases are TGTGCCAGCAGCTTAGGGGACAGAGCCTTTGGAAACACCATATATTTT.

The sample holds a few counts of this clone. The chain uses TRBV19 and TRBJ1-2; D not certain. V was cut by 1 base and J by 8 bases, with 14 bases left in between. Germline assignment: CDR1 LNHDA and CDR2 SQIVND (reference sequence). This CDR3 comprises 14 residues. The CDR3 bases are TGTGCCAGTAGTATAGGGGAGGGCTCGGGAGGCTACACCTTC. Translated: CASSIGEGSGGYTF.

V usage is TRBV18 and J usage is TRBJ1-3; D remains ambiguous. The CDR3 spans 16 residues. Trimming stripped 2 bases from V and 0 bases from J, with 11 bases between. Germline values: CDR1 KGHSH, CDR2 LQKENI. CDR3 in amino acids: CASSPLPGPSGNTIYF. CDR3 sequence (DNA): TGTGCCAGCTCACCATTGCCGGGTCCCTCTGGAAACACCATATATTTT.

The chain joins TRBV20-1 to TRBJ2-5, with D unresolved. The CDR3 is 11 amino acids. V lost 5 bases and J 5 bases, leaving 9 bases between the germline ends. Per the germline V gene, CDR1 is DFQATT and CDR2 is SNEGSKA (reference sequence). DNA for the CDR3: TGCAGTGCTCTTAGACTCGAGACCCAGTACTTC. This codes for CSALRLETQYF.

V gene TRBV4-1 combines with J gene TRBJ2-3; 10 nucleotides match TRBD1. V dropped 3 bases and J dropped 0; count of bases not matched to a gene: 3. This CDR3 has 16 residues. Per germline, CDR1 MGHRA and CDR2 YSYEKL. CDR3 nucleotide sequence: TGCGCCAGCAGCCAGAAGGGACAGGGGAGCACAGATACGCAGTATTTT. Its protein product is CASSQKGQGSTDTQYF.

The gene calls are TRBV27 and TRBJ2-7; TRBD1 matches at 10 bases. The CDR3 has 13 amino acids. Trimming cost V 3 bases and J 12 bases; bases outside gene matches: 8. The germline CDR1 and CDR2 sequences are MNHEY and SMNVEV (reference sequence). The CDR3 here is CASSFRDRGQPYF. CDR3 DNA: TGTGCCAGCAGTTTCCGCGACAGGGGGCAGCCGTACTTC.

The gene calls are TRBV10-3 and TRBJ2-1; TRBD1 might be the D (6 bases). The germline CDR1 and CDR2 sequences are ENHRY and SYGVKD. V was pared by 6 bases and J by 8 bases, with 17 bases between. The CDR3 contains 14 residues. CDR3 nucleotide sequence: TGTGCCATCAGCCCAACAGGGTGGGGCGATGAGCAGTTCTTC. Translation: CAISPTGWGDEQFF.

The gene calls are TRBV6-6 and TRBJ1-2; the match to TRBD1 covers 10 bases. Germline CDR1 is MNHNY and CDR2 is SVGAGI (reference sequence). Trimming took 10 bases from V and 6 from J; bases not matched to a gene: 11. The CDR3 is made up of 14 amino acids. The CDR3: CATFADRGKNGYTF. The CDR3 bases are TGTGCCACATTCGCGGACAGGGGGAAAAATGGCTACACCTTC.

The J gene is TRBJ2-7, the V gene TRBV7-9, with a weak D call TRBD1 (6 bases). The germline V and J ends were trimmed by 3 bases and 11 bases, with 14 bases remaining between them. The CDR3 runs to 12 residues. Per germline, CDR1 SEHNR and CDR2 FQNEAQ (reference sequence). The CDR3: CASSFPQGLEYF. CDR3 in DNA: TGTGCCAGCAGCTTTCCCCAGGGGTTGGAGTACTTC.

The chain carries TRBV7-7 and TRBJ2-5, with 7 bases that match TRBD2. Per germline, CDR1 SSHAT and CDR2 FNYEAQ (reference sequence). This CDR3 spans 13 amino acids. Losses at the gene ends were 5 bases for V and 7 bases for J; bases not matched to a gene: 7. CDR3 in DNA: TGTGCCAGCAGCCGCAGCGGGGCAGGGACCCAGTACTTC. This gives the protein CASSRSGAGTQYF.

The chain links TRBV20-1 to TRBJ2-1, with 10 bases aligning to TRBD1. The CDR3 sequence is 15 residues long. J was trimmed by 12 bases and V by 3 bases; bases with no gene match: 14. Germline V gene sequence: CDR1 DFQATT, CDR2 SNEGSKA (reference sequence). The CDR3 loop reads CSASRPRTGGSAQFF. The DNA for the CDR3 is TGCAGTGCTAGTCGGCCTAGGACAGGGGGGTCGGCGCAGTTCTTC.

The genes are TRBV7-9 and TRBJ1-1, with 7 bases fitting TRBD1. Germline CDR1 SEHNR, CDR2 FQNEAQ (reference sequence). With V trimmed by 5 bases and J by 1 base, 13 bases remained unmatched. This CDR3 contains 17 residues. The CDR3 DNA reads TGTGCCAGCAGCCCCAGAGGGGACGGGACAGCGAACACTGAAGCTTTCTTT. It codes for CASSPRGDGTANTEAFF.

This chain connects TRBV6-4 to TRBJ1-3; D remains unclear. This CDR3 region has 14 residues. Germline V gives CDR1 MRHNA, CDR2 SNTAGT. Here the CDR3 reads CAVGRYLSGNTIYF. In DNA form, the CDR3 reads TGTGCAGTAGGCAGGTACCTCTCCGGAAACACCATATATTTT.

The chain recombines TRBV18 with TRBJ2-2, with 7 bases aligning to TRBD1. Germline-derived CDR1 and CDR2 are KGHSH and LQKENI. Trimming removed 3 bases from V and 4 bases from J; junction bases left unmatched: 2. There are 14 residues in the CDR3. The CDR3 DNA follows: TGTGCCAGCTCACCGACAGGGACCACCGGGGAGCTGTTTTTT. This gives the protein CASSPTGTTGELFF.

The chain combines TRBV6-5 with TRBJ2-1, with TRBD2 identical over 8 bases. There are 15 residues in the CDR3. Trimming at V came to 5 bases and at J to 7 bases, leaving 10 bases not matched to a gene. Looked up from germline, CDR1 is MNHEY and CDR2 is SVGAGI. CDR3 protein: CASSQNSGGLNEQFF. CDR3 bases: TGTGCCAGCAGTCAAAATTCGGGGGGGCTTAATGAGCAGTTCTTC.

The chain is built from TRBV12-5 and TRBJ2-1; 11 positions agree with TRBD2. The CDR3 extends over 15 amino acids. In germline, CDR1 is LGHNT, CDR2 FRNRAP. The V gene end was trimmed by 6 bases and the J gene end by 2 bases; junction bases not matched to a gene: 3. CDR3 sequence (DNA): TGTGCTAGTGGAGCTAGCGGGGGGCCCTACAATGAGCAGTTCTTC. Translating gives CASGASGGPYNEQFF.

V and J are TRBV6-5 and TRBJ1-6; D unresolved. The CDR3 runs to 14 residues. Trimming left V 8 bases short and J 7 bases short, with 15 bases between. Germline-derived CDR1 and CDR2 are MNHEY and SVGAGI. The CDR3 protein is CASRGVEGNSPLHF. In nucleotides, the CDR3 is TGTGCCAGCCGGGGAGTCGAGGGAAATTCACCCCTCCACTTT.

This clone was counted once. The chain combines TRBV5-1 with TRBJ1-4; 10 bases agree with TRBD1. CDR1 SGHRS and CDR2 YFSETQ come from the germline V gene. The CDR3 has 14 residues. V shed 4 bases and J 8 bases; nucleotides not matched to a gene: 5. The CDR3 loop reads CASSPGTGEEKLFF. As DNA, the CDR3 is TGCGCCAGCAGCCCCGGGACAGGGGAGGAAAAACTGTTTTTT.

The chain links TRBV27 to TRBJ2-7; 11 bases agree with TRBD1. J was trimmed by 6 bases and V by 6 bases; bases with no gene match: 4. This CDR3 is 13 amino acids long. Germline V gene lookup returns CDR1 MNHEY and CDR2 SMNVEV (reference sequence). This CDR3 reads CASRGTGGFEQYF. The CDR3 DNA reads TGTGCCAGCAGGGGGACAGGGGGGTTCGAGCAGTACTTC.